Shown below are 23 T cell receptor beta chains from a single sample sequenced in a study of blood T cells in healthy people across ages (dated by TCRdb to the mid-2010s). Libraries were constructed by 5' RACE. The sequencing machine was an Illumina HiSeq 2500. A second about 7 to 11 cycle PCR used a sample-barcoded 5' primer and a J-beta primer mix. TCRdb applied fastp at Q25 and MiXCR to the public reads, then kept only in-frame beta chains. For every CDR3 protein sequence, its rows merge into one entry that carries the most common genes and DNA. The sample records 1.5 million to 2 million distinct CDR3 sequences, under 30% of which are singletons. 7.7% of the sample goes to the ten largest clones. Sample: blood. All receptors come from a woman aged 25 to 39 in good health.

This clonotype was detected only a few times. The CDR3 nucleotides are TGTGCCAGCATCCCCGTTCAGGAAGATACGCAGTATTTT. It yields the protein CASIPVQEDTQYF. The chain couples TRBV7-2 to TRBJ2-3; D gene ambiguous. The germline V gene encodes CDR1 SGHTA and CDR2 FQGNSA. The CDR3 has 13 amino acids. V was pared by 7 bases and J by 5 bases, with 13 bases between. Drawing the rest from reference TRBV7-2 and TRBJ2-3, the complete variable domain is GAGVSQSPSNKVTEKGKDVELRCDPISGHTALYWYRQSLGQGLEFLIYFQGNSAPDKSGLPSDRFSAERTGGSVSTLTIQRTQQEDSAVYLCASIPVQEDTQYFGPGTRLTVL.

The sample holds many counts of this clonotype. V is TRBV5-1 and J is TRBJ1-2; D call uncertain. Trimming left V 3 bases short and J 4 bases short, with 10 bases between. The length of the CDR3 is 13 residues. Germline CDR1 and CDR2: SGHRS and YFSETQ. CDR3 residues: CASSSIDTYGYTF. In DNA, the CDR3 is TGCGCCAGCAGCTCAATCGACACCTATGGCTACACCTTC.

The chain links TRBV5-5 to TRBJ1-6, with D tentatively TRBD1 (6 bases). Germline CDR1 reads SGHKS; CDR2 reads YYEKEE (reference sequence). This CDR3 spans 16 amino acids. V lost 5 bases to trimming and J lost 3 bases, with 15 bases between them. CDR3 DNA sequence: TGTGCCAGCAGTCAGAGGACAGAGATCTATAATTCACCCCTCCACTTT. Translation: CASSQRTEIYNSPLHF.

This clonotype has a handful of counts. The chain combines TRBV5-1 with TRBJ2-1; TRBD2 matches 12 bases. CDR1 SGHRS and CDR2 YFSETQ come from the germline V gene. Trimming took 4 bases from V and 3 from J; bases not matched to a gene: 8. The CDR3 totals 17 residues. The CDR3 region is CASSRIPTSGSYNEQFF. The CDR3 region has the DNA TGCGCCAGCAGCCGAATACCGACTAGCGGGAGCTACAATGAGCAGTTCTTC.

This clonotype was picked up many times. The CDR3 DNA sequence: TGTGCCACCAGCAGAGGCAAGGGCGGGGGCTACACCTTC. Its protein is CATSRGKGGGYTF. This chain uses TRBV15 with TRBJ1-2; D is uncertain. Trimming left V 1 base short and J 8 bases short, with 11 bases between. The CDR3 loop spans 13 amino acids. CDR1 is LNHNV, CDR2 YYDKDF, per germline (reference sequence).

This clonotype was recorded many times. Being one base from a much bigger clone, this may be a read error. The rearrangement joins TRBV6-5 to TRBJ2-3; TRBD2 aligns across 11 bases. V shed 6 bases and J 1 base; nucleotides not matched to a gene: 3. The CDR3 is made up of 15 amino acids. Germline values: CDR1 MNHEY, CDR2 SVGAGI. As DNA, the CDR3 is TGTGCCAGCAGGTTACTAGCGGGGGGCACAGATACGCAGTATTTT. Its translation: CASRLLAGGTDTQYF.

This clonotype was picked up a small number of times. The chain carries TRBV6-6 and TRBJ2-1; 7 nucleotides agree with TRBD1. V gave up 6 bases and J gave up 8 bases; unmatched junction bases: 4. The CDR3 is made up of 12 amino acids. The germline V gene encodes CDR1 MNHNY and CDR2 SVGAGI (reference sequence). CDR3 DNA sequence: TGTGCCAGCAGGTGGGACAGCCATGAGCAGTTCTTC. Translation: CASRWDSHEQFF.

This clonotype was seen more than once but under ten times. The chain links TRBV15 to TRBJ2-5; D perhaps matches TRBD2 (5 bases). The CDR3 covers 17 residues. Germline CDR1 reads LNHNV; CDR2 reads YYDKDF (reference sequence). V was pared by 0 bases and J by 2 bases, with 16 bases between. CDR3 amino acids: CATSREGSWTGQETQYF. CDR3 bases: TGTGCCACCAGCAGAGAGGGGTCTTGGACGGGACAAGAGACCCAGTACTTC.

Points on this clonotype: Since the CDR3 does not end with the conserved phenylalanine or tryptophan, this likely comes from a read error. The rearrangement links TRBV5-5 to TRBJ1-5; D unresolved. Germline V lookup: CDR1 SGHKS, CDR2 YYEKEE (reference sequence). The CDR3 contains 14 residues. Trimming removed 1 base at V and 0 bases at J, with 5 bases between. The CDR3 DNA reads TGTGCCAGCAGCTTGTTTGCTAGCAATCAGCCCCAGCATTGT. Protein sequence: CASSLFASNQPQHC.

This clonotype was counted between two and nine times. The rearrangement links TRBV7-9 to TRBJ2-1; 9 bases align to TRBD1. V was pared by 4 bases and J by 4 bases, with 11 bases of the junction left unmatched. Germline CDR1 reads SEHNR; CDR2 reads FQNEAQ (reference sequence). The CDR3 has 17 residues. The CDR3 region is CASSSKGFGTGYNEQFF. Here the CDR3 DNA reads TGTGCCAGCAGCTCTAAGGGGTTCGGGACAGGGTACAATGAGCAGTTCTTC.

A remark on this clonotype: Relative to the germline gene, one junction end is altered; a read error may explain this. J is TRBJ2-5 and V is TRBV7-8, with TRBD2 as a possible D gene (6 bases). The CDR3 is 11 amino acids. The germline V gene has CDR1 SGHVS and CDR2 FQNEAQ. The CDR3 coding sequence is TGTGCCAGCAGCACCCGGGAGACCCGGTACTTC. As protein: CASSTRETRYF.

In its sample, this clonotype was seen a few times. This sequence joins TRBV11-2 and TRBJ2-2; D unresolved. Germline V gene sequence: CDR1 SGHAT, CDR2 FQNNGV. The V gene lost 5 bases and the J gene lost 6 bases, with 7 bases spanning the gap. This CDR3 is 12 amino acids long. The CDR3 nucleotides are TGTGCCAGCAGCCTCCCCGCCGGGGAGCTGTTTTTT. Its translation: CASSLPAGELFF.

This clonotype was seen repeatedly, ten times or more. This chain uses TRBV25-1 with TRBJ1-2, with no clear D. V lost 4 bases, J lost 8 bases, and 8 bases lay in between. Germline V CDR1 and CDR2: MGHDK, SYGVNS. The CDR3 sequence is 11 residues long. The CDR3: CASSGFEGYTF. The CDR3, as DNA: TGTGCCAGCAGTGGGTTTGAGGGCTACACCTTC.

On this clonotype: A read error is possible here, since a much larger clone lies one base away. The rearrangement links TRBV6-4 to TRBJ2-1, with D possibly called TRBD1 or TRBD2 (5 bases each). The CDR3 is 13 residues long. Deletions cut 6 bases from V and 9 bases from J, with 15 bases between. Germline CDR1 and CDR2: MRHNA and SNTAGT. CDR3 in amino acids: CASRDQGGGEQFF. The CDR3 bases are TGTGCCAGCAGGGATCAGGGTGGGGGTGAGCAGTTCTTC.

With regard to this clonotype: A junction end diverges from the germline sequence, so it may reflect a read error. V and J are TRBV20-1 and TRBJ2-3, with a tentative D call TRBD1 (6 bases). The CDR3 runs to 12 residues. The V gene's germline CDR1 is DFQATT and CDR2 SNEGSKA (reference sequence). CDR3 coding DNA: TGCAGTGCTATCAACAGGGTGGATACGCAGGATTTT. Translating it yields CSAINRVDTQDF.

This clonotype has only one observation. An end of the junction does not agree with germline; a read error may underlie this. The chain combines TRBV10-2 with TRBJ2-3; no clear D. The CDR3 contains 11 residues. Germline CDR1 and CDR2: WSHSY and SAAADI. This CDR3 reads CTSSELGTQYF. In DNA form, the CDR3 reads TGCACCAGCAGCGAGCTAGGGACGCAGTATTTT.

V gene TRBV7-9 combines with J gene TRBJ1-6; D might be TRBD1 (5 bases). CDR3 size: 15 residues. Germline V gives CDR1 SEHNR, CDR2 FQNEAQ (reference sequence). The ends were cut back, 7 bases at V and 10 bases at J, with 20 bases in the middle. The CDR3 is CASTWRDGIDSPLHF. In DNA form, the CDR3 reads TGTGCCAGCACCTGGAGGGACGGGATTGACTCACCCCTCCACTTT.

CDR3 protein: CSAQGQVQETQYF. The DNA for the CDR3 is TGCAGTGCCCAAGGACAGGTCCAAGAGACCCAGTACTTC. The chain employs TRBV20-1 and TRBJ2-5; 7 positions agree with TRBD1. Germline CDR1 is DFQATT and CDR2 is SNEGSKA (reference sequence). The CDR3 spans 13 residues. J gave up 1 base and V 6 bases, and 5 bases lay outside the gene matches.

Ten or more counts support this clonotype. V and J are TRBV15 and TRBJ2-7, with a weak D call TRBD2 (5 bases). The germline V and J ends were trimmed by 0 bases and 2 bases, with 8 bases remaining between them. CDR3 length: 14 amino acids. CDR1 is LNHNV and CDR2 is YYDKDF in the germline V gene (reference sequence). In nucleotides, the CDR3 is TGTGCCACCAGCAGAGAAGTGGGAGCCTACGAGCAGTACTTC. As protein: CATSREVGAYEQYF.

This clonotype showed up many times. The CDR3 is CASSYSTGAGAYEQYF. The CDR3 DNA is TGTGCCAGCAGTTACTCCACCGGGGCAGGGGCCTACGAGCAGTACTTC. V usage is TRBV6-5 and J usage is TRBJ2-7; possible D gene TRBD1, 6 bases. The CDR3 consists of 16 residues. The germline CDR1 and CDR2 sequences are MNHEY and SVGAGI. V lost 0 bases and J lost 2, with 14 bases in between.

The V gene is TRBV12-3 or TRBV12-4, the J gene TRBJ1-1; 8 bases are a match to TRBD1. The CDR3 is 14 residues long. Trimming took 6 bases from V and 4 from J; bases not matched to a gene: 7. This CDR3 is CASSPTGAGTEAFF. In DNA, the CDR3 is TGTGCCAGCAGCCCGACAGGGGCCGGCACTGAAGCTTTCTTT.

The chain is built from TRBV20-1 and TRBJ2-7; 8 bases map to TRBD2. From germline, CDR1 is DFQATT and CDR2 SNEGSKA (reference sequence). The length of the CDR3 is 14 residues. Trimming at V came to 3 bases and at J to 6 bases, leaving 10 bases not matched to a gene. CDR3 amino acids: CSASHGTSKAEQYF. For the CDR3, the DNA is TGCAGTGCTAGCCACGGGACTAGTAAGGCCGAGCAGTACTTC.

This clonotype was seen a handful of times. V and J are TRBV7-2 and TRBJ2-7; D possibly corresponds to TRBD2 (7 bases). There are 15 residues in the CDR3. Germline lookup yields CDR1 SGHTA and CDR2 FQGNSA. V was trimmed by 1 base and J by 0 bases, leaving 10 bases between them. The CDR3 nucleotides are TGTGCCAGCAGCTTAGACGGGGGGCCCTCCTACGAGCAGTACTTC. It encodes CASSLDGGPSYEQYF.